The 18 T cell receptor beta chains reported below all come from one sample, sequenced in a study of Graves' ophthalmopathy and Graves' hyperthyroidism. The study amplified TCR beta CDR3 regions using RNA transcripts. HTBI primers were employed in first-round RT-PCR, then a second-round multiplex PCR followed. TCRdb independently ran MiXCR on the multiplex PCR reads; one entry per CDR3 protein. The data hold 400,000 to 450,000 distinct CDR3 sequences, with over 20% observed a single time. Material: peripheral blood. The receptors stem from a woman under 30 with stable Graves' hyperthyroidism.

This clonotype was detected ten times or more. The chain links TRBV6-1 to TRBJ1-5; no clear D. CDR1 MNHNS and CDR2 SASEGT come from the germline V gene. The length of the CDR3 is 13 residues. V lost 6 bases, J lost 2 bases, and 8 bases lay in between. The CDR3 protein is CASRGVGNQPQHF. The CDR3 coding sequence is TGTGCCAGCAGAGGAGTGGGCAATCAGCCCCAGCATTTT.

This clonotype was found many times. This chain uses TRBV7-2 with TRBJ2-4; no reliable D call. Looked up from germline, CDR1 is SGHTA and CDR2 is FQGNSA. The CDR3 has 15 amino acids. V lost 2 bases, J lost 0 bases, and 8 bases lay in between. The CDR3 DNA sequence: TGTGCCAGCAGCTTACGTCCCGTAGCCAAAAACATTCAGTACTTC. Protein product: CASSLRPVAKNIQYF.

There are many counts of this clonotype. The V and J genes are TRBV20-1 and TRBJ1-2; D not certain. Germline CDR1 reads DFQATT; CDR2 reads SNEGSKA (reference sequence). The CDR3 length is 12 residues. The V and J ends lost 1 base and 4 bases respectively, with 7 bases between them. DNA of the CDR3: TGCAGTGCTAGAGTGGCAGCCTATGGCTACACCTTC. Its translation: CSARVAAYGYTF.

There are many counts of this clonotype. The genes are TRBV7-6 and TRBJ2-7; D perhaps matches TRBD2 (7 bases). The germline CDR1 and CDR2 sequences are SGHVS and FNYEAQ. V shed 7 bases and J shed 4 bases, with 17 bases lying between them. The CDR3 length is 14 residues. CDR3 loop: CASIEGGDGYEQYF. The DNA of the CDR3 is TGTGCCAGCATCGAGGGGGGGGACGGATACGAGCAGTACTTC.

This clonotype was seen repeatedly, ten times or more. The chain has TRBV7-9 and TRBJ2-4; possible D gene TRBD1, 6 bases. Trimming took off 0 bases at V and 8 bases at J, with 14 bases between the two ends. Germline assignment: CDR1 SEHNR and CDR2 FQNEAQ (reference sequence). The CDR3 totals 15 residues. The chain's CDR3 is CASSLAGRGLDIQYF. Here the CDR3 DNA reads TGTGCCAGCAGCTTAGCGGGAAGGGGGTTGGACATTCAGTACTTC.

The V and J genes are TRBV19 and TRBJ2-7; D unresolved. V lost 9 bases, J lost 2 bases, and 23 bases lay in between. The CDR3 loop spans 16 amino acids. Germline-derived CDR1 and CDR2 are LNHDA and SQIVND (reference sequence). In DNA form, the CDR3 reads TGTGCCAGCAGTTTTATTTCGCCGCGACGGACCTACGAGCAGTACTTC. Its protein is CASSFISPRRTYEQYF. The variable domain in full, with the rest retrieved from reference TRBV19 and TRBJ2-7, is DGGITQSPKYLFRKEGQNVTLSCEQNLNHDAMYWYRQDPGQGLRLIYYSQIVNDFQKGDIAEGYSVSREKKESFPLTVTSAQKNPTAFYLCASSFISPRRTYEQYFGPGTRLTVT.

This clonotype was picked up many times. J is TRBJ2-5 and V is TRBV15, with D perhaps TRBD1 (5 bases). CDR3 length: 15 residues. Looked up from germline, CDR1 is LNHNV and CDR2 is YYDKDF (reference sequence). Trimming took 1 base from V and 5 from J, leaving 14 bases between them. The CDR3: CATSRGDSPLETQYF. The CDR3 bases are TGTGCCACCAGCAGAGGCGACAGTCCATTGGAGACCCAGTACTTC.

This clonotype was observed at least ten times. The chain joins TRBV6-2 or TRBV6-3 to TRBJ2-7, with TRBD2 identical over 10 bases. CDR1 MNHEY and CDR2 SVGEGT come from the germline V gene. J was trimmed by 4 bases and V by 2 bases; bases with no gene match: 14. CDR3 size: 18 residues. CDR3 in amino acids: CASSYKPSGSSPPYEQYF. In DNA, the CDR3 is TGTGCCAGCAGTTACAAGCCTAGCGGGAGCTCCCCCCCATACGAGCAGTACTTC.

This clonotype was counted at least ten times. The chain employs TRBV27 and TRBJ2-5, with 10 bases matching TRBD2. Germline loops: CDR1 MNHEY, CDR2 SMNVEV (reference sequence). The CDR3 covers 16 residues. Unmatched junction bases numbered 14, after V lost 8 bases and J lost 5 bases. CDR3 protein: CASSPRPSGGGETQYF. DNA of the CDR3: TGTGCCAGCTCGCCCCGGCCCAGCGGGGGGGGGGAGACCCAGTACTTC.

The gene calls are TRBV6-1 and TRBJ2-7; 12 bases are shared with TRBD2. Trimming cost V 5 bases and J 3 bases; bases outside gene matches: 8. The CDR3 spans 16 residues. Germline lookup yields CDR1 MNHNS and CDR2 SASEGT. The CDR3 spells CASSQRLAGEDYEQYF. The CDR3 DNA reads as TGTGCCAGCAGTCAGAGACTAGCGGGAGAGGACTACGAGCAGTACTTC.

This clonotype came up many times. This chain connects TRBV11-2 to TRBJ2-5, with D uncertain. The CDR3 extends over 14 amino acids. The V gene's germline CDR1 is SGHAT and CDR2 FQNNGV. V was clipped by 6 bases and J by 0 bases, with 11 bases between them. This chain's CDR3 is CASRGMGYQETQYF. CDR3 DNA sequence: TGTGCCAGCAGAGGGATGGGCTACCAAGAGACCCAGTACTTC.

The sample holds many counts of this clonotype. The chain carries TRBV7-8 and TRBJ2-7; possibly TRBD1 for D (6 bases). The CDR3 loop spans 15 amino acids. Trimming cost V 6 bases and J 0 bases, with 15 bases left between them. Germline CDR1 is SGHVS and CDR2 is FQNEAQ. CDR3 sequence reads: CASRGRSDSSYEQYF. CDR3 coding DNA: TGTGCCAGCAGGGGCAGGTCGGACAGCTCCTACGAGCAGTACTTC.

CDR3 bases: TGTGCCACCCTACTGGATGGAAACACCATATATTTT. Translated, it gives CATLLDGNTIYF. V usage is TRBV15 and J usage is TRBJ1-3; D uncertain. Germline CDR1 reads LNHNV; CDR2 reads YYDKDF (reference sequence). The CDR3 has 12 residues. V shed 8 bases and J shed 3 bases, with 8 bases lying between them.

This sequence joins TRBV6-1 and TRBJ2-7; D remains ambiguous. Germline lookup yields CDR1 MNHNS and CDR2 SASEGT. The ends were cut back, 3 bases at V and 0 bases at J, with 15 bases in the middle. The CDR3 sequence is 16 residues long. The CDR3 sequence: CASSELMGYSSYEQYF. In DNA, the CDR3 is TGTGCCAGCAGTGAGTTGATGGGATACAGCTCCTACGAGCAGTACTTC.

This clonotype was seen many times. CDR3 nucleotides: TGTGCCAGCAGAATTCTCTTAGGGACAGCGACCTACGAGCAGTACTTC. This translates into CASRILLGTATYEQYF. The chain links TRBV27 to TRBJ2-7; 7 nucleotides agree with TRBD1. The germline CDR1 and CDR2 sequences are MNHEY and SMNVEV (reference sequence). The CDR3 loop spans 16 amino acids. After removal of 6 bases from V and 2 bases from J, the junction contained 13 bases not matched to a gene.

At least ten counts were recorded for this clonotype. The CDR3 DNA follows: TGTGCCACCCTAGCGGGAGGGCCTTTCTCCTACGAGCAGTACTTC. Translating gives CATLAGGPFSYEQYF. The chain joins TRBV6-4 to TRBJ2-7; TRBD2 matches at 12 bases. CDR1 is MRHNA, CDR2 SNTAGT, per germline. J lost 0 bases, V lost 10 bases, and 7 bases had no gene match. This CDR3 is 15 amino acids long.

This clonotype was recorded many times. This chain connects TRBV10-3 to TRBJ1-6, with a possible D match to TRBD1 (6 bases). Trimming cost V 6 bases and J 8 bases, with 14 bases left between them. Germline V gene sequence: CDR1 ENHRY, CDR2 SYGVKD. The CDR3 sequence is 14 residues long. The CDR3 nucleotides read TGTGCCATCAGCGAAACAGGGTTGGATTCACCCCTCCACTTT. It translates to CAISETGLDSPLHF.

This clonotype appeared many times. The chain has TRBV7-9 and TRBJ1-5; tentative D call: TRBD1 (5 bases). Germline V gene sequence: CDR1 SEHNR, CDR2 FQNEAQ (reference sequence). The CDR3 contains 15 residues. Trimming stripped 4 bases from V and 0 bases from J, with 10 bases between. The CDR3 spells CASSSGVYSNQPQHF. DNA of the CDR3: TGTGCCAGCAGCTCGGGGGTTTATAGCAATCAGCCCCAGCATTTT.